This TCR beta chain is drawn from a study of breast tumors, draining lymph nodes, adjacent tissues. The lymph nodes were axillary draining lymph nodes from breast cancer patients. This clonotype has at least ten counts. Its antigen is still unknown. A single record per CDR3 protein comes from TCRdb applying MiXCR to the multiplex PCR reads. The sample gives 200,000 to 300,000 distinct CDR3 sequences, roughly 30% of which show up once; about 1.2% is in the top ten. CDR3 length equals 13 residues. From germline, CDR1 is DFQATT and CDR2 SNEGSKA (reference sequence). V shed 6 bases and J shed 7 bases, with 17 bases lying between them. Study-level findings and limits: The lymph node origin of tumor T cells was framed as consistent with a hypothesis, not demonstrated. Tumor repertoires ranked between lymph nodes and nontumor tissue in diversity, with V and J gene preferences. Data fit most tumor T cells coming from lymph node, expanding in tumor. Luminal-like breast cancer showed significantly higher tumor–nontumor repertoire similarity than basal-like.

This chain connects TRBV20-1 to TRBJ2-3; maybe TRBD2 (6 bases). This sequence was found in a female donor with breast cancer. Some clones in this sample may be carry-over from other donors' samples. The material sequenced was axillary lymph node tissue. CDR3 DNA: TGCAGTGCCCCGCCGGGAGACGGGAATACGCAGTATTTT. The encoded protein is CSAPPGDGNTQYF.